This T cell receptor beta chain emerged from a study of T cell responses to AZD1222 COVID-19 vaccine. Whole-study results and caveats: There were repertoire samples only from the period after the peak T cell response. Regions 160-218 and 743-854 dominated among vaccine-associated CD4 TCRs spanning spike. Only five or six people who got AZD1222 tested seropositive at baseline.

On this clone itself: Its antigen is still unknown.

The assay was immunoSEQ multiplex PCR, and TCRdb's table has in-frame clones only and misses some. Here the sample spans about 85,000 clones, roughly nine tenths being singletons. The CDR3 consists of 15 residues. Trimming took 6 bases from V and 6 from J, leaving 15 bases between them. CDR1 is MNHEY and CDR2 is SMNVEV in the germline V gene (reference sequence). The sequencing used peripheral blood, collected on day 0 of AZD1222 vaccination. This clonotype was obtained from an adult in good health. The rearrangement links TRBV27 to TRBJ1-6; possible D gene TRBD1, 6 bases. The DNA of the CDR3 is TGTGCCAGCAGACGTACAGGGAACCTTAATTCACCCCTCCACTTT. Its translation: CASRRTGNLNSPLHF.